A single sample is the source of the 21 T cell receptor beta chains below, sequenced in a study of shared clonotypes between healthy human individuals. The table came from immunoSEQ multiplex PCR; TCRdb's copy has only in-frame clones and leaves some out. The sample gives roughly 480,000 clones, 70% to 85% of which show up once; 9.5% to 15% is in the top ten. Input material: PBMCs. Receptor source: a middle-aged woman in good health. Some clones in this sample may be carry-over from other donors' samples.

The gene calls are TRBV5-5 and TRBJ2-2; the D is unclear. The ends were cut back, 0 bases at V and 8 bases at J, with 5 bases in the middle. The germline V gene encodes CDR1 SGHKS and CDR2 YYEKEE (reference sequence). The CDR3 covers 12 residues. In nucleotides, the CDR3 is TGTGCCAGCAGCTTGGTGTCAGGGGAGCTGTTTTTT. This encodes CASSLVSGELFF. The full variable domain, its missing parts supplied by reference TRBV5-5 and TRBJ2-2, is DAGVTQSPTHLIKTRGQQVTLRCSPISGHKSVSWYQQVLGQGPQFIFQYYEKEERGRGNFPDRFSARQFPNYSSELNVNALLLGDSALYLCASSLVSGELFFGEGSRLTVL.

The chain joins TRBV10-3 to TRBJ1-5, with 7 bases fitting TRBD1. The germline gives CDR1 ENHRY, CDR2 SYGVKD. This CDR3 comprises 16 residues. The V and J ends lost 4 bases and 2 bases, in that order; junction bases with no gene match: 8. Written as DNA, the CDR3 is TGTGCCATCAGTGGGACACAGGGGATGGGCAATCAGCCCCAGCATTTT. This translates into CAISGTQGMGNQPQHF.

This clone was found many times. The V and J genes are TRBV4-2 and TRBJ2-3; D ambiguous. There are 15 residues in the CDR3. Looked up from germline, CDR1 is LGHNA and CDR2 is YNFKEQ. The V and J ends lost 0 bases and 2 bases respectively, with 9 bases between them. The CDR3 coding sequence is TGTGCCAGCAGCCAAGATAAGCGAATCACAGATACGCAGTATTTT. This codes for CASSQDKRITDTQYF.

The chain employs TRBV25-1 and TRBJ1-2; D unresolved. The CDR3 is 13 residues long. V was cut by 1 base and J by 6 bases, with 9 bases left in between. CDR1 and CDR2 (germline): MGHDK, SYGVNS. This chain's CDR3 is CASSESGLDGYTF. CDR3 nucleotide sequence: TGTGCCAGCAGTGAATCCGGACTGGATGGCTACACCTTC.

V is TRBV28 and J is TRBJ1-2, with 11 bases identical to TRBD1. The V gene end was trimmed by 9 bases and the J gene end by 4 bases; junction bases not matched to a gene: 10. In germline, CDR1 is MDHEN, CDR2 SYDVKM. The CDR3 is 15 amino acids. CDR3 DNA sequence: TGTGCCAGTAGGCTGGGACAGGGGGTTTTCTATGGCTACACCTTC. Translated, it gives CASRLGQGVFYGYTF.

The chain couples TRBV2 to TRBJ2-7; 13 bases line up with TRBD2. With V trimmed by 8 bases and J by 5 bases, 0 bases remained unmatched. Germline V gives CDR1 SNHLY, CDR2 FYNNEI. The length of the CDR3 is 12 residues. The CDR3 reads CASGLAGDEQYF. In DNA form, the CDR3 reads TGTGCCAGCGGACTAGCGGGAGACGAGCAGTACTTC.

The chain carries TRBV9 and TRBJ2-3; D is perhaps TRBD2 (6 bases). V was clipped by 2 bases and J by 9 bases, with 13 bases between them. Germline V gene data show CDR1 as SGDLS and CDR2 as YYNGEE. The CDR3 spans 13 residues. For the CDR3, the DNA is TGTGCCAGCAGCGTCACGACTAGACACACGCAGTATTTT. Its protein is CASSVTTRHTQYF.

This CDR3 reads CASTAGTGDTGELFF. CDR3 nucleotides: TGTGCCAGCACCGCAGGGACAGGGGATACCGGGGAGCTGTTTTTT. The chain employs TRBV5-4 and TRBJ2-2, with 10 bases matching TRBD1. CDR1 is SGHNT and CDR2 is YYREEE in the germline V gene (reference sequence). The CDR3 loop spans 15 amino acids. V lost 6 bases to trimming and J lost 5 bases; unmatched junction nucleotides: 7.

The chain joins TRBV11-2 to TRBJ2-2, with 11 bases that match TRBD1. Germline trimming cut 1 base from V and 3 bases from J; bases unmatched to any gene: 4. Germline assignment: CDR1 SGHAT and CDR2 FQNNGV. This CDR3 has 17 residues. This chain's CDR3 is CASSLAADRGHTGELFF. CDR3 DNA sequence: TGTGCCAGCAGCTTAGCCGCGGACAGGGGGCACACCGGGGAGCTGTTTTTT.

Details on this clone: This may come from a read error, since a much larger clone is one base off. The CDR3 DNA reads TGTGCCAGCAGCGTGGGCCTACTGGGGCACCAGCATTTT. Amino acids: CASSVGLLGHQHF. This chain uses TRBV5-6 with TRBJ1-5; D is perhaps TRBD1 (5 bases). The ends were cut back, 4 bases at V and 12 bases at J, with 17 bases in the middle. CDR3 length: 13 residues. The germline CDR1 and CDR2 sequences are SGHDT and YYEEEE.

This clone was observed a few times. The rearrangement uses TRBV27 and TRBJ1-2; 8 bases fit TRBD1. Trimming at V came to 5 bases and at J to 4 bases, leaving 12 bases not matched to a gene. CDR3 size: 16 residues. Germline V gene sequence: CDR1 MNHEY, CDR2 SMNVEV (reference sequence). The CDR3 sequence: CASSLGPRQGSYGYTF. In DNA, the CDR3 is TGTGCCAGCAGTCTGGGCCCGCGACAGGGGTCCTATGGCTACACCTTC.

The CDR3 DNA sequence: TGTGCCAGCAGCAAACCCGCTCGATCGATGCAGAACACTGAAGCTTTCTTT. As protein: CASSKPARSMQNTEAFF. The gene calls are TRBV21-1 and TRBJ1-1. TRBV21-1 is described as a pseudogene. The CDR3 has 17 residues.

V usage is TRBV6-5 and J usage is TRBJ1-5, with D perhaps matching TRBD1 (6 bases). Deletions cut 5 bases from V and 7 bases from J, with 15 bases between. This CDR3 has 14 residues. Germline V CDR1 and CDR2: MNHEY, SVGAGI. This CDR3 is CASSIGKGGQPQHF. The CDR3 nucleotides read TGTGCCAGCAGTATAGGGAAGGGGGGCCAGCCCCAGCATTTT.

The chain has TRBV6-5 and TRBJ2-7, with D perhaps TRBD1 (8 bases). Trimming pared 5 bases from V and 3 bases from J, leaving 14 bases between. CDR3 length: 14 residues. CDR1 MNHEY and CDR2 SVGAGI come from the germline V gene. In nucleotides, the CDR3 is TGTGCCAGCAGTCCGACAGGGGAGGGCTACGAGCAGTACTTC. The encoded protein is CASSPTGEGYEQYF.

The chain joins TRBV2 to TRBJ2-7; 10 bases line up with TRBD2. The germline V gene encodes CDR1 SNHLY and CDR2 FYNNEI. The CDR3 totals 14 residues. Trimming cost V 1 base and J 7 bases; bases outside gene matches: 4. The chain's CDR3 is CASSEDLAGDEQYF. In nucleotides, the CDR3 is TGTGCCAGCAGTGAAGATCTAGCGGGGGATGAGCAGTACTTC.

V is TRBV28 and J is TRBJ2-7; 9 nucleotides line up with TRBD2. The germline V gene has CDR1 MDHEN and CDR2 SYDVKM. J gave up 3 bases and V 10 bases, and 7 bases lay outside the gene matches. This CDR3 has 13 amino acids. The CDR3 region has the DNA TGTGCCACCTTACTAGCGGGCCGCTACGAGCAGTACTTC. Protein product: CATLLAGRYEQYF.

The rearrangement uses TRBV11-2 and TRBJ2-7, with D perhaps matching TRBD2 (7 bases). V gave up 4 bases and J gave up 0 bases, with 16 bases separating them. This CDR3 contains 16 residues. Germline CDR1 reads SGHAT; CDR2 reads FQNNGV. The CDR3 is CASSSGAGGSSYEQYF. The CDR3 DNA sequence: TGTGCCAGCAGCTCGGGGGCCGGGGGGAGCTCCTACGAGCAGTACTTC.

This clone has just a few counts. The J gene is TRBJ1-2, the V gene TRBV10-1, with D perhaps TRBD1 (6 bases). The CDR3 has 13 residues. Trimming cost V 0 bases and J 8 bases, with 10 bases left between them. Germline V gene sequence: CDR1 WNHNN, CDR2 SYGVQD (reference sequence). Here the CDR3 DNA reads TGCGCCAGCAGTGAGTCAGGGCAGGGGGGCTACACCTTC. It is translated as CASSESGQGGYTF.

The CDR3 loop is CSVGGTGSYQPQHF. For the CDR3, the DNA is TGCAGCGTTGGGGGGACAGGGAGTTATCAGCCCCAGCATTTT. This chain connects TRBV29-1 to TRBJ1-5, with TRBD1 matching 9 bases. CDR1 and CDR2 (germline): SQVTM, ANQGSEA. CDR3 size: 14 residues. The ends lost 4 bases at V and 5 bases at J; junction bases unmatched: 6.

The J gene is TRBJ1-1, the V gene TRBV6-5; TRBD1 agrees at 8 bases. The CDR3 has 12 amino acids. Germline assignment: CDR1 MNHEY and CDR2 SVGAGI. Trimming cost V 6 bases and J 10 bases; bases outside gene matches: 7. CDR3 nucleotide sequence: TGTGCCAGCAGCCAGAGACAGGGGAGAGCTTTCTTT. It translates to CASSQRQGRAFF.

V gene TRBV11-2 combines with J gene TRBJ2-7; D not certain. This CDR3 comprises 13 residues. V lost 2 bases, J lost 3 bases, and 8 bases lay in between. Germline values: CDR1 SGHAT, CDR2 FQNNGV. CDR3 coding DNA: TGTGCCAGCAGCTTATCCCATCTCTACGAGCAGTACTTC. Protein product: CASSLSHLYEQYF.